These 22 T cell receptor beta chains were sequenced from one sample in a study of blood T cells in healthy people across ages. A J-beta primer mix and a sample-barcoded 5' primer were used in a second PCR of about 7 to 12 cycles. TCRdb reprocessed the 5' RACE reads via MiXCR and lists one record per CDR3 protein. The top ten hold roughly 12% of the sample, which has 850,000 to 1,000,000 distinct CDR3 sequences, under 50% seen once. What was sequenced was blood. The receptors here all came from a man aged 25-40 years in good health.

The gene calls are TRBV28 and TRBJ2-4; D perhaps matches TRBD1 (6 bases). The J call could be wrong; TRBJ2-7 is a better fit for the DNA end. Per the germline V gene, CDR1 is MDHEN and CDR2 is SYDVKM. The CDR3 covers 12 residues. The CDR3 sequence: CASQGQTYEQYF. The CDR3 DNA reads as TGTGCCAGCCAAGGACAGACCTACGAGCAGTACTTC.

The chain employs TRBV25-1 and TRBJ2-4; possibly TRBD2 for D (6 bases). This CDR3 spans 21 amino acids. V gave up 6 bases and J gave up 1 base, with 31 bases separating them. CDR1 is MGHDK and CDR2 is SYGVNS in the germline V gene. The CDR3 spells CASRTETGRLEGLRAKNIQYF. The CDR3 DNA reads as TGTGCCAGCAGAACTGAGACGGGGCGTCTGGAGGGTTTACGGGCCAAAAACATTCAGTACTTC.

This clonotype was observed a few times. This sequence joins TRBV7-9 and TRBJ1-4; D unresolved. The V gene lost 5 bases and the J gene lost 8 bases, with 18 bases spanning the gap. The CDR3 is made up of 15 amino acids. CDR1 is SEHNR, CDR2 FQNEAQ, per germline (reference sequence). CDR3 in DNA: TGTGCCAGCAGCGAGATGGGCTCATTAGGGGAAAAACTGTTTTTT. Residues: CASSEMGSLGEKLFF. The full variable domain, with the rest looked up from reference TRBV7-9 and TRBJ1-4, is DTGVSQNPRHKITKRGQNVTFRCDPISEHNRLYWYRQTLGQGPEFLTYFQNEAQLEKSRLLSDRFSAERPKGSFSTLEIQRTEQGDSAMYLCASSEMGSLGEKLFFGSGTQLSVL.

The chain couples TRBV5-1 to TRBJ2-5; D ambiguous. Germline loops: CDR1 SGHRS, CDR2 YFSETQ. The germline V and J ends were trimmed by 1 base and 3 bases, with 10 bases remaining between them. This CDR3 has 14 residues. CDR3 sequence (DNA): TGCGCCAGCAGCTTGAGTGGCAGAGAAGAGACCCAGTACTTC. Amino acids: CASSLSGREETQYF. The full variable domain, with the rest looked up from reference TRBV5-1 and TRBJ2-5, is KAGVTQTPRYLIKTRGQQVTLSCSPISGHRSVSWYQQTPGQGLQFLFEYFSETQRNKGNFPGRFSGRQFSNSRSEMNVSTLELGDSALYLCASSLSGREETQYFGPGTRLLVL.

The chain joins TRBV25-1 to TRBJ2-5; D might be TRBD1 or TRBD2, each matching 5 bases. There are 15 residues in the CDR3. Germline CDR1 MGHDK, CDR2 SYGVNS. V was clipped by 2 bases and J by 5 bases, with 15 bases between them. The CDR3 sequence: CASSEVLGANETQYF. Here the CDR3 DNA reads TGTGCCAGCAGTGAAGTCCTCGGGGCGAATGAGACCCAGTACTTC.

The rearrangement links TRBV12-3 or TRBV12-4 to TRBJ1-3; a weak D match, TRBD1 (5 bases). This CDR3 is built from 17 residues. Trimming stripped 8 bases from V and 10 bases from J, with 30 bases between. CDR3 sequence reads: CASESGPVWGNSATIYF. The CDR3 DNA is TGTGCCAGCGAATCCGGCCCTGTCTGGGGCAATTCAGCGACCATATATTTT.

This chain connects TRBV7-2 to TRBJ2-1; D call uncertain. Germline CDR1 and CDR2: SGHTA and FQGNSA. V lost 3 bases and J 7 bases, leaving 10 bases between the germline ends. This CDR3 is 13 amino acids long. CDR3 region: CASSLFRENEQFF. CDR3 DNA sequence: TGTGCCAGCAGCTTGTTCCGAGAGAATGAGCAGTTCTTC.

The chain recombines TRBV30 with TRBJ2-3; a possible D gene is TRBD2 (5 bases). The germline V gene has CDR1 GTSNPN and CDR2 SVGIG (reference sequence). V lost 0 bases to trimming and J lost 10 bases, with 14 bases between them. This CDR3 spans 13 amino acids. For the CDR3, the DNA is TGTGCCTGGAGTGTAGCCACGGGGAAGGCGCAGTATTTT. It yields the protein CAWSVATGKAQYF.

V gene TRBV3-1 combines with J gene TRBJ2-1; D could derive from TRBD1 or TRBD2 (6 bases each). Germline CDR1 and CDR2: LGHDT and YNNKEL (reference sequence). The V end was cut by 5 bases, the J end by 7 bases, with 18 bases between. The CDR3 spans 15 residues. The CDR3 nucleotides are TGTGCCAGCAGCGATCGAACGGGGGCCGCAAATGAGCAGTTCTTC. This gives the protein CASSDRTGAANEQFF.

On this clonotype itself: The germline gene is not matched at one end of the junction; a read error may be the cause. V usage is TRBV4-1 and J usage is TRBJ2-1, with 10 nucleotides matching TRBD1. Germline CDR1 is MGHRA and CDR2 is YSYEKL. The CDR3 consists of 17 residues. For the CDR3, the DNA is TGCGCCAGTAGCCAACCCCAGACAGGGGGCAGGAACAATGAGCAGTTCTTC. It specifies CASSQPQTGGRNNEQFF.

V usage is TRBV6-1 and J usage is TRBJ2-6, with D possibly matching TRBD1 (5 bases). This CDR3 region has 17 residues. The V end lost 2 bases, the J end lost 2 bases, and 13 bases lay between the germline ends. Per the germline V gene, CDR1 is MNHNS and CDR2 is SASEGT. The CDR3 loop is CASSEFLGHTGANVLTF. CDR3 DNA: TGTGCCAGCAGTGAATTTTTAGGACATACTGGGGCCAACGTCCTGACTTTC.

The rearrangement links TRBV20-1 to TRBJ2-1, with 8 bases aligning to TRBD1. The CDR3 spans 12 residues. Germline CDR1 is DFQATT and CDR2 is SNEGSKA (reference sequence). Unmatched junction bases numbered 6, after V lost 5 bases and J lost 9 bases. The CDR3 loop is CSAFGQGSEQFF. CDR3 DNA: TGCAGTGCTTTTGGACAGGGTTCTGAGCAGTTCTTC.

The chain combines TRBV20-1 with TRBJ2-5, with TRBD2 matching 7 bases. This CDR3 is 12 amino acids long. Germline V CDR1 and CDR2: DFQATT, SNEGSKA (reference sequence). J lost 4 bases, V lost 4 bases, and 3 bases had no gene match. The CDR3 reads CSAKWGGETQYF. Here the CDR3 DNA reads TGCAGTGCTAAGTGGGGGGGAGAGACCCAGTACTTC.

This chain links TRBV2 with TRBJ2-3; possibly TRBD1 for D (6 bases). CDR3 length: 15 residues. Trimming left V 6 bases short and J 2 bases short, with 15 bases between. The germline CDR1 and CDR2 sequences are SNHLY and FYNNEI. CDR3 coding DNA: TGTGCCAGCAGGGATCAGGGGTTCCCCACAGATACGCAGTATTTT. Translating it yields CASRDQGFPTDTQYF. The full variable domain, rest sourced from reference TRBV2 and TRBJ2-3, is EPEVTQTPSHQVTQMGQEVILRCVPISNHLYFYWYRQILGQKVEFLVSFYNNEISEKSEIFDDQFSVERPDGSNFTLKIRSTKLEDSAMYFCASRDQGFPTDTQYFGPGTRLTVL.

The chain employs TRBV27 and TRBJ1-4; 8 bases map to TRBD1. There are 16 residues in the CDR3. CDR1 and CDR2 (germline): MNHEY, SMNVEV (reference sequence). Unmatched junction bases numbered 12, after V lost 4 bases and J lost 8 bases. This CDR3 is CASSSLRAGGGEKLFF. CDR3 bases: TGTGCCAGCAGTTCCCTGAGGGCAGGGGGCGGGGAAAAACTGTTTTTT.

This chain joins TRBV20-1 and TRBJ1-5, with D tentatively TRBD1 (6 bases). V was cut by 5 bases and J by 4 bases, with 21 bases left in between. This CDR3 has 16 residues. Germline V CDR1 and CDR2: DFQATT, SNEGSKA (reference sequence). As DNA, the CDR3 is TGCAGTGCTCAGGGGCTTGGCAGAGGACGGAATCAGCCCCAGCATTTT. Amino acid sequence: CSAQGLGRGRNQPQHF.

This clonotype was observed many times. This chain connects TRBV7-2 to TRBJ2-1; TRBD1 is a possible D gene (5 bases). The germline V and J ends were trimmed by 1 base and 6 bases, with 7 bases remaining between them. The CDR3 length is 13 residues. Germline-derived CDR1 and CDR2 are SGHTA and FQGNSA. The CDR3 DNA reads as TGTGCCAGCAGCTTAGGACAGATCAATGAGCAGTTCTTC. This gives the protein CASSLGQINEQFF.

The V call is TRBV20-1, the J call TRBJ1-2, with D maybe TRBD1 (6 bases). Germline V lookup: CDR1 DFQATT, CDR2 SNEGSKA (reference sequence). Trimming took 5 bases from V and 8 from J, leaving 21 bases between them. The CDR3 runs to 14 residues. CDR3 amino acids: CSASPQGRNGGYTF. In nucleotides, the CDR3 is TGCAGTGCTTCCCCACAGGGTCGGAACGGAGGCTACACCTTC.

This chain connects TRBV5-1 to TRBJ2-5; TRBD2 is a possible D gene (5 bases). Germline V gene data show CDR1 as SGHRS and CDR2 as YFSETQ. Trimming took off 2 bases at V and 11 bases at J, with 16 bases between the two ends. This CDR3 contains 13 residues. The CDR3 reads CASSFSGNEEQYF. CDR3 bases: TGCGCCAGCAGCTTTTCGGGGAATGAGGAGCAGTACTTC. Using reference TRBV5-1 and TRBJ2-5 for the parts outside the CDR3, the full variable domain is KAGVTQTPRYLIKTRGQQVTLSCSPISGHRSVSWYQQTPGQGLQFLFEYFSETQRNKGNFPGRFSGRQFSNSRSEMNVSTLELGDSALYLCASSFSGNEEQYFGPGTRLLVL.

The chain joins TRBV7-2 to TRBJ1-1, with D possibly matching TRBD1 (5 bases). The ends were cut back, 5 bases at V and 5 bases at J, with 12 bases in the middle. There are 13 residues in the CDR3. Germline loops: CDR1 SGHTA, CDR2 FQGNSA. The chain's CDR3 is CASSLSRGTEAFF. The CDR3 coding sequence is TGTGCCAGCAGCCTATCCCGGGGGACTGAAGCTTTCTTT.

There are many counts of this clonotype. The chain recombines TRBV12-3 or TRBV12-4 with TRBJ2-1; 10 positions match TRBD2. This CDR3 region has 14 residues. Trimming cost V 6 bases and J 4 bases; bases outside gene matches: 3. CDR3 sequence: CASSGLAVYNEQFF. For the CDR3, the DNA is TGTGCCAGCAGCGGACTAGCGGTATACAATGAGCAGTTCTTC.

This clonotype was seen a handful of times. This chain connects TRBV27 to TRBJ1-2; 10 bases are a match to TRBD1. Trimming cost V 4 bases and J 12 bases; bases outside gene matches: 5. Per germline, CDR1 MNHEY and CDR2 SMNVEV (reference sequence). The CDR3 is made up of 12 amino acids. CDR3 region: CASSSGQGGHTF. CDR3 in DNA: TGTGCCAGCAGTTCCGGACAGGGGGGGCACACCTTC.